The 8 T cell receptor beta chains listed next were all sequenced from one sample in a study of memory CD4+ T cells and cytomegalovirus serostatus. Single viable CD3+CD4+CD8-CD45RO+ cells were sorted as the memory CD4+ T cells. The data were produced by immunoSEQ multiplex PCR, yet TCRdb's version contains in-frame clones alone and is incomplete. The sample has around 45,000 clones, 76% seen once. The sequencing input was memory CD4+ T cells from blood. The source of these receptors is an adult in good health and CMV-seronegative.

The rearrangement links TRBV7-3 to TRBJ2-7; TRBD1 aligns across 8 bases. The V gene end was trimmed by 3 bases and the J gene end by 6 bases; junction bases not matched to a gene: 4. Germline loops: CDR1 SGHTA, CDR2 FQGTGA. The CDR3 covers 13 residues. This CDR3 reads CASSFTDRAEQYF. DNA of the CDR3: TGTGCCAGCAGCTTTACGGACAGGGCCGAGCAGTACTTC.

The J gene is TRBJ1-1, the V gene TRBV19; 8 bases are a match to TRBD1. Germline loops: CDR1 LNHDA, CDR2 SQIVND (reference sequence). Germline trimming cut 3 bases from V and 0 bases from J; bases unmatched to any gene: 6. CDR3 size: 16 residues. The CDR3 DNA is TGTGCCAGTAGTATGGCGGCAGGGGGCATGAACACTGAAGCTTTCTTT. Its translation: CASSMAAGGMNTEAFF. Complete variable domain (other parts from reference TRBV19 and TRBJ1-1): DGGITQSPKYLFRKEGQNVTLSCEQNLNHDAMYWYRQDPGQGLRLIYYSQIVNDFQKGDIAEGYSVSREKKESFPLTVTSAQKNPTAFYLCASSMAAGGMNTEAFFGQGTRLTVV.

The CDR3, as DNA: TGTGCCACAACGGACCGCAATCAGCCCCAGCATTTT. Its protein product is CATTDRNQPQHF. The genes are TRBV10-3 and TRBJ1-5, with D unresolved. The germline CDR1 and CDR2 sequences are ENHRY and SYGVKD. This CDR3 has 12 residues. V was shortened by 10 bases and J by 2 bases, with 9 bases between the two germline ends.

This chain uses TRBV19 with TRBJ1-5, with D tentatively TRBD1 (5 bases). From germline, CDR1 is LNHDA and CDR2 SQIVND (reference sequence). The length of the CDR3 is 15 residues. Trimming took 4 bases from V and 0 from J, leaving 10 bases between them. The CDR3 nucleotides read TGTGCCAGTAGTACCCGGGGGAGTAGCAATCAGCCCCAGCATTTT. This translates into CASSTRGSSNQPQHF.

This chain joins TRBV6-6 and TRBJ1-5; D may be TRBD1 (5 bases). V shed 6 bases and J shed 3 bases, with 15 bases lying between them. CDR1 and CDR2 (germline): MNHNY, SVGAGI (reference sequence). CDR3 length: 15 amino acids. The CDR3 nucleotides are TGTGCCAGCAGCCTCGGTCAGGGAAACAATCAGCCCCAGCATTTT. This codes for CASSLGQGNNQPQHF.

The CDR3 nucleotides read TGTGCCAGCAGCTTGGGGGACAGGTCTCGCCACGAGCAGTACTTC. Its protein is CASSLGDRSRHEQYF. V usage is TRBV5-6 and J usage is TRBJ2-7, with 8 nucleotides matching TRBD1. The germline V gene encodes CDR1 SGHDT and CDR2 YYEEEE. The CDR3 consists of 15 residues. Trimming removed 0 bases from V and 5 bases from J; junction bases left unmatched: 7.

This chain uses TRBV28 with TRBJ2-2, with 8 bases identical to TRBD2. This CDR3 comprises 15 residues. CDR1 and CDR2 from the germline V gene are MDHEN and SYDVKM. The J segment lost 7 bases and the V segment lost 6 bases, leaving 10 bases of the junction unmatched. This CDR3 is CASSPYRGGHGELFF. DNA of the CDR3: TGTGCCAGCAGCCCCTATCGGGGGGGTCACGGGGAGCTGTTTTTT.

The rearrangement links TRBV7-2 to TRBJ2-3; D is possibly TRBD2 (6 bases). Looked up from germline, CDR1 is SGHTA and CDR2 is FQGNSA. CDR3 length equals 17 residues. Trimming pared 5 bases from V and 2 bases from J, leaving 20 bases between. The CDR3: CASSPLVWRGSTDTQYF. CDR3 in DNA: TGTGCCAGCAGCCCACTTGTTTGGCGGGGCTCCACAGATACGCAGTATTTT.